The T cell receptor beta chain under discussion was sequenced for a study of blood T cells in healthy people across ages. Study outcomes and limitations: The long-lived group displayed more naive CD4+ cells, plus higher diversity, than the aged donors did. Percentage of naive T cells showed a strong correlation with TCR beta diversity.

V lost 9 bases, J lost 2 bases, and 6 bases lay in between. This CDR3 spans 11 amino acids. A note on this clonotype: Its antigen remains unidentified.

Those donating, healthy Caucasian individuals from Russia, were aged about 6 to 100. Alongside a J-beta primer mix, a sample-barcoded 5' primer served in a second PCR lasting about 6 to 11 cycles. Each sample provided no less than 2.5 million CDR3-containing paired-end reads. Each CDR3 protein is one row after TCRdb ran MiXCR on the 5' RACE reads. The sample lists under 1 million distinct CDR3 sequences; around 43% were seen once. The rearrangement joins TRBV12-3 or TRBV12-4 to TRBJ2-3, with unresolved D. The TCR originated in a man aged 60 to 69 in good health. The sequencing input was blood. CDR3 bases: TGTGCCAGAGCGACCACAGATACGCAGTATTTT. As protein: CARATTDTQYF.